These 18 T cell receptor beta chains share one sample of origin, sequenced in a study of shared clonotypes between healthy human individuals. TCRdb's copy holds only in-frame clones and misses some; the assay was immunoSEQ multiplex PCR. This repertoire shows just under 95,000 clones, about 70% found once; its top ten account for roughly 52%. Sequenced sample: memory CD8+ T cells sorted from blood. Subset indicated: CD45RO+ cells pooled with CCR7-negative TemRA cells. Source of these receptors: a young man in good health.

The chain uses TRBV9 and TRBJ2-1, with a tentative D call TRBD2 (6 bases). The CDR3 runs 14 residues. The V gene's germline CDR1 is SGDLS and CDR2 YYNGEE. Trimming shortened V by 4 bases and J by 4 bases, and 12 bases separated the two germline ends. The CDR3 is CASSLRDLYNEQFF. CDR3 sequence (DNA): TGTGCCAGCAGCCTGAGGGACTTATACAATGAGCAGTTCTTC.

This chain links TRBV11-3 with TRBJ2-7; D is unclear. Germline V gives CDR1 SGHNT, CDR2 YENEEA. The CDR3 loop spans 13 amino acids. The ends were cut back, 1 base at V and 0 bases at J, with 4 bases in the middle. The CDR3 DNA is TGTGCCAGCAGCTTAGGAGTCTCCTACGAGCAGTACTTC. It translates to CASSLGVSYEQYF.

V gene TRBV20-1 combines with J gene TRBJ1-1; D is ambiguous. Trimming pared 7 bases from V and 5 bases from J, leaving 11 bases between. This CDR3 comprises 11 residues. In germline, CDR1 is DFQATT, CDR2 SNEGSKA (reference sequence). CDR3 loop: CSVDRGTEAFF. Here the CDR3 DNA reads TGCAGTGTAGACCGAGGGACTGAAGCTTTCTTT.

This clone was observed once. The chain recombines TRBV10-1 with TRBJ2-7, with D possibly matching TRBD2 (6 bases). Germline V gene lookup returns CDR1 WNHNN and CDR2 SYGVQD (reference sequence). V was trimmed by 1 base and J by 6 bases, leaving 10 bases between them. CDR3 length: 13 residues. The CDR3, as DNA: TGCGCCAGCAGTGAGTTTAGAGCGGGCGAGCAGTACTTC. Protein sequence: CASSEFRAGEQYF.

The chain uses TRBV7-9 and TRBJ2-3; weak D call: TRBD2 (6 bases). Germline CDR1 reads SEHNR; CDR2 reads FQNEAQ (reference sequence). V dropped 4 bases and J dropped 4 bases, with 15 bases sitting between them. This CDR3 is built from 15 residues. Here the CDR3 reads CASSSHGSTSDTQYF. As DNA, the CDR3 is TGTGCCAGCAGCTCCCACGGGAGTACATCAGATACGCAGTATTTT.

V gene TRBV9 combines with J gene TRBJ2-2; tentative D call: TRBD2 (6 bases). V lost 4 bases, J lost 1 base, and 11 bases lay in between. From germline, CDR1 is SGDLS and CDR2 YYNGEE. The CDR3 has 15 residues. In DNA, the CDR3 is TGTGCCAGCAGCATGGGGGGACTGAACACCGGGGAGCTGTTTTTT. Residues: CASSMGGLNTGELFF. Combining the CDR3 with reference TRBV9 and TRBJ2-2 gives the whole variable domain DSGVTQTPKHLITATGQRVTLRCSPRSGDLSVYWYQQSLDQGLQFLIQYYNGEERAKGNILERFSAQQFPDLHSELNLSSLELGDSALYFCASSMGGLNTGELFFGEGSRLTVL.

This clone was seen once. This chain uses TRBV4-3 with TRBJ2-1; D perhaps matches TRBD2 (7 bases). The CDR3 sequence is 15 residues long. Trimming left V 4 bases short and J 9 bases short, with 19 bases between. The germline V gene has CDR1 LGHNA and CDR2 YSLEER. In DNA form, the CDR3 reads TGCGCCAGCAGCCTCAAGAGGGGGGGGTTTAGTGAGCAGTTCTTC. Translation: CASSLKRGGFSEQFF.

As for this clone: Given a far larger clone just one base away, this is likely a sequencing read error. CDR3 protein: CASSLNTGELFF. CDR3 nucleotide sequence: TGTGCCAGCAGTTTAAACACCGGGGAGCTGTTTTTT. J is TRBJ2-2 and V is TRBV7-9, with unresolved D. The CDR3 extends over 12 amino acids. From germline, CDR1 is SEHNR and CDR2 FQNEAQ (reference sequence). V was clipped by 6 bases and J by 2 bases, with 4 bases between them.

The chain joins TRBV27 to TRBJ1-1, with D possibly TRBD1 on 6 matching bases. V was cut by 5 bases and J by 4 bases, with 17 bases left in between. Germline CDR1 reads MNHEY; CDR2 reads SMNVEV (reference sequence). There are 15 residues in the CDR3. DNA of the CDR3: TGTGCCAGCAGTCTCCTCCAGGGGTCAGTCACTGAAGCTTTCTTT. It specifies CASSLLQGSVTEAFF.

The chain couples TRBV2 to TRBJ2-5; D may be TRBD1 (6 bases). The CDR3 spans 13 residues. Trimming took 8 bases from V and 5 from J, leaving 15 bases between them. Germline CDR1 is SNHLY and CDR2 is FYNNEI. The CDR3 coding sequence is TGTGCCAGCGCCCTTACAGGGTTGGAGACCCAGTACTTC. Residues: CASALTGLETQYF.

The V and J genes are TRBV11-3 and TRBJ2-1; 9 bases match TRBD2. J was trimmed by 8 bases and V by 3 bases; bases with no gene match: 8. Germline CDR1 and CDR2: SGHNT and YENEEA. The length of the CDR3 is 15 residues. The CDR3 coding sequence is TGTGCCAGCAGCTTGGGGCGGGAGGGCCTGGATGAGCAGTTCTTC. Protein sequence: CASSLGREGLDEQFF.

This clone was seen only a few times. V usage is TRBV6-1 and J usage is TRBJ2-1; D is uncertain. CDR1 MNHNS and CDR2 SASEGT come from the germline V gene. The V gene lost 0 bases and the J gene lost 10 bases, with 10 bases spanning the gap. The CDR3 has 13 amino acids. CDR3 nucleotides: TGTGCCAGCAGTGAAGCGGCCCACCGGGAGCAGTTCTTC. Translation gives CASSEAAHREQFF.

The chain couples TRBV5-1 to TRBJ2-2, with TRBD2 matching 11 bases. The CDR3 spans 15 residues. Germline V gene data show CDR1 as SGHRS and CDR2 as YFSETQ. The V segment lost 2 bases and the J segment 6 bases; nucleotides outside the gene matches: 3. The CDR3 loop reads CASSFLAGGAGELFF. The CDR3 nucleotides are TGCGCCAGCAGCTTCCTAGCGGGAGGTGCCGGGGAGCTGTTTTTT.

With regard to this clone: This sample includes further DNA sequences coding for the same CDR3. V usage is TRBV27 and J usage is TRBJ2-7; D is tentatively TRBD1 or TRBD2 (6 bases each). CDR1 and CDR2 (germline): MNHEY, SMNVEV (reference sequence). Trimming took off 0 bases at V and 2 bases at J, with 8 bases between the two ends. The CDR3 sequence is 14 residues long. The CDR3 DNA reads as TGTGCCAGCAGTTTATCGAGGGGGGCCTACGAGCAGTACTTC. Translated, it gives CASSLSRGAYEQYF.

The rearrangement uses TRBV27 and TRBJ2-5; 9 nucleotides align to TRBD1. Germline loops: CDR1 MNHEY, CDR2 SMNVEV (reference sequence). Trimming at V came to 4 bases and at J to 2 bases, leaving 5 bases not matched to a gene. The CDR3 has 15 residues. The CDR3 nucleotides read TGTGCCAGCAGTTCCGGGACAGGGAATCAAGAGACCCAGTACTTC. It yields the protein CASSSGTGNQETQYF.

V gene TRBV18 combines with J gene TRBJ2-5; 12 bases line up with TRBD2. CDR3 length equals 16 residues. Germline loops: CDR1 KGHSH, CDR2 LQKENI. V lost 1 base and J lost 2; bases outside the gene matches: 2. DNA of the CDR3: TGTGCCAGCTCACCACGCCTAGCGGGAGGGCAAGAGACCCAGTACTTC. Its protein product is CASSPRLAGGQETQYF.

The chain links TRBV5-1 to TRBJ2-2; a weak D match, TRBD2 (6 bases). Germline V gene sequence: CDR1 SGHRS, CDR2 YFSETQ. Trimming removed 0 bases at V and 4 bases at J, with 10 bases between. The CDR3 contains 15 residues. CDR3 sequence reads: CASSLVGSVTGELFF. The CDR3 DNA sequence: TGCGCCAGCAGCTTGGTCGGGAGTGTCACCGGGGAGCTGTTTTTT.

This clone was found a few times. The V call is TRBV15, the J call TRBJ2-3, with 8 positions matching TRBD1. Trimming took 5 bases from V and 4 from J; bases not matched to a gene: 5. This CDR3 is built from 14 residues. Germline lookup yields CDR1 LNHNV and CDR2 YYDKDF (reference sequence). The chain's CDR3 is CATSPGQGADTQYF. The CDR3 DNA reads TGTGCCACCAGCCCCGGACAGGGCGCAGATACGCAGTATTTT.